The rows below give T cell receptor beta chains drawn from one sample of a study of blood T cell repertoires in COVID-19. Profiled with immunoSEQ multiplex PCR; TCRdb holds only in-frame clones, not every one. The sample carries 50,000 to 70,000 clones, about nine tenths recorded once. The sequenced sample consisted of peripheral blood. The receptors were sampled from a woman aged 70-85 years with active COVID-19. Both conserved end residues are part of each CDR3. D genes are given only for firm matches. Clone size is not always given. Where it is, it says once, few, many or a class for expanded clones.

TRBV9	TRBJ2-2	-	TRBD2	CASSLGAGGNTGELFF	TGTGCCAGCTCCCTGGGGGCGGGAGGGAACACCGGGGAGCTGTTTTTT
TRBV11-2	TRBJ2-7	-	TRBD2	CASSPLLATYEQYF	TGTGCCAGCAGCCCTCTACTAGCGACCTACGAGCAGTACTTC
TRBV28	TRBJ1-1	-	TRBD1	CASSPGGGAGTEAFF	TGTGCCAGCAGTCCAGGAGGGGGCGCGGGCACTGAAGCTTTCTTT
TRBV7-9	TRBJ1-1	-	TRBD1	CASSHRGNTEAFF	TGTGCCAGCAGCCACAGGGGGAACACTGAAGCTTTCTTT
TRBV7-2	TRBJ2-5	few	TRBD2	CASSSAGGGETQYF	TGTGCCAGCAGCTCAGCGGGAGGTGGTGAGACCCAGTACTTC
TRBV28	TRBJ1-6	-	TRBD1	CASRRQGDYNSPLHF	TGTGCCAGCAGGAGACAGGGGGACTATAATTCACCCCTCCACTTT
TRBV28	TRBJ1-2	-	TRBD1	CASSFGTGGRYGYTF	TGTGCCAGCAGTTTCGGGACAGGGGGCCGCTATGGCTACACCTTC
TRBV10-3	TRBJ1-1	-	-	CATGWSSEAFF	TGTGCCACCGGGTGGTCCAGTGAAGCTTTCTTT
TRBV28	TRBJ2-7	-	-	CASNRRLDSAEQYF	TGTGCCAGCAATCGCCGCTTGGACTCGGCCGAGCAGTACTTC
TRBV7-2	TRBJ2-1	-	-	CASSFEPASNEQFF	TGTGCCAGCAGCTTTGAACCCGCCAGCAATGAGCAGTTCTTC
TRBV19	TRBJ1-1	-	-	CASTTVNMNTEAFF	TGTGCCAGTACAACAGTCAATATGAACACTGAAGCTTTCTTT
TRBV28	TRBJ2-7	-	TRBD1	CASSPRDRVREQYF	TGTGCCAGCAGTCCACGGGACAGGGTCCGCGAGCAGTACTTC
TRBV7-9	TRBJ1-1	-	-	CASIRAGWTEAFF	TGTGCCAGCATCCGGGCGGGATGGACTGAAGCTTTCTTT
TRBV6-6	TRBJ1-4	-	TRBD1	CASSSSDRVEKLFF	TGTGCCAGCAGTTCCTCGGACAGGGTTGAAAAACTGTTTTTT
TRBV7-7	TRBJ2-7	-	-	CASSLDRFDEQYF	TGTGCCAGCAGCTTAGACAGGTTCGACGAGCAGTACTTC
TRBV5-6	TRBJ2-3	-	-	CASSLPTGSEQANSDTQYF	TGTGCCAGCAGCCTCCCGACAGGTTCTGAACAAGCGAATTCAGATACGCAGTATTTT
TRBV3-1/TRBV3-2	TRBJ2-5	-	TRBD2	CASSQETGGAQETQYF	TGTGCCAGCAGCCAAGAGACGGGAGGGGCTCAAGAGACCCAGTACTTC
TRBV10-1	TRBJ2-7	few	TRBD1	CASIRGRTLDSEPYEQYF	TGCGCCAGCATAAGGGGGCGAACGTTGGACTCGGAACCCTACGAGCAGTACTTC
TRBV6-1	TRBJ1-6	-	-	CASSEARGKSLHF	TGTGCCAGCAGTGAAGCACGAGGGAAGTCCCTCCACTTT
TRBV27	TRBJ2-1	-	TRBD2	CASRPGTSGTQFF	TGTGCCAGCAGGCCGGGGACTAGCGGGACGCAGTTCTTC
TRBV12-1	TRBJ2-4	-	-	CASSFYDRVLGLRAKNIQYF	TGTGCCAGCAGCTTTTATGACCGCGTCTTGGGACTACGAGCCAAAAACATTCAGTACTTC
TRBV30	TRBJ2-2	-	TRBD1	CAWSIRTGRNTGELFF	TGTGCCTGGAGCATCAGGACAGGGAGGAACACCGGGGAGCTGTTTTTT
TRBV2	TRBJ1-6	-	-	CASGGGNNLHF	TGTGCCAGCGGGGGGGGGAATAACCTCCACTTT
TRBV27	TRBJ2-1	-	-	CASSFFPDNEQFF	TGTGCCAGCAGTTTTTTCCCAGACAATGAGCAGTTCTTC